The 32 T cell receptor beta chains presented below share a single source sample, sequenced in a study of CD8 T cells in ankylosing spondylitis (dated by TCRdb to 2017 to 2019). Results and caveats for the whole study, not just this receptor: A TCR beta motif of several highly homologous amino acid variants appeared characteristic of blood from ankylosing spondylitis patients.

Library preparation was by 5' RACE. The sequencing machine was an Illumina HiSeq 2500. In-frame beta chains were kept once TCRdb had trimmed the public reads at Q25 with fastp and called clones with MiXCR. Identical CDR3 proteins give one entry, which carries the most common genes and DNA. This sample comprises fewer than 400,000 distinct CDR3 sequences, around 22% of them detected only once. The biggest ten clones account for about a sixth of the sample. No antigen has been identified for these receptors. The sequenced sample was blood, either unsorted or a sorted T cell fraction (not recorded which). Receptor source: a male donor with ankylosing spondylitis.

The V and J genes are TRBV7-8 and TRBJ2-1; TRBD1 might be the D (6 bases). Germline-derived CDR1 and CDR2 are SGHVS and FQNEAQ. The CDR3 has 15 residues. V gave up 1 base and J gave up 3 bases, with 10 bases separating them. The CDR3 loop reads CASSLDGRGYNEQFF. The CDR3 nucleotides read TGTGCCAGCAGCTTAGATGGCAGGGGCTACAATGAGCAGTTCTTC.

V is TRBV5-1 and J is TRBJ2-1, with D uncertain. Germline assignment: CDR1 SGHRS and CDR2 YFSETQ. This CDR3 spans 15 amino acids. Trimming took 0 bases from V and 0 from J, leaving 7 bases between them. CDR3 sequence reads: CASSLGSLSYNEQFF. DNA for the CDR3: TGCGCCAGCAGCTTGGGATCCCTCTCCTACAATGAGCAGTTCTTC.

In this sample, this clonotype turned up many times. V and J are TRBV14 and TRBJ1-1, with D uncertain. Germline loops: CDR1 SGHDN, CDR2 FVKESK. The CDR3 is 16 amino acids. Trimming cost V 0 bases and J 5 bases, with 16 bases left between them. The CDR3: CASSQDWAGRRTEAFF. CDR3 coding DNA: TGTGCCAGCAGCCAAGATTGGGCGGGGAGACGGACTGAAGCTTTCTTT.

CDR3 in amino acids: CASSLAGGGSTDTQYF. In nucleotides, the CDR3 is TGCGCCAGCAGCTTGGCCGGCGGAGGGAGCACAGATACGCAGTATTTT. The chain has TRBV5-1 and TRBJ2-3; TRBD2 is a possible D gene (6 bases). This CDR3 has 16 amino acids. Germline V gives CDR1 SGHRS, CDR2 YFSETQ. The V end was cut by 0 bases, the J end by 0 bases, with 11 bases between.

This clonotype has more than one count but fewer than ten. The V and J genes are TRBV27 and TRBJ1-4, with 7 bases that match TRBD1. The V and J ends lost 5 bases and 5 bases, in that order; junction bases with no gene match: 8. CDR3 length: 15 residues. Looked up from germline, CDR1 is MNHEY and CDR2 is SMNVEV (reference sequence). The CDR3 loop reads CASSPETGYNEKLFF. Written as DNA, the CDR3 is TGTGCCAGCAGTCCGGAGACAGGGTACAATGAAAAACTGTTTTTT.

CDR3 bases: TGTGCCAGCAGTTCAACCGTCACCGGGGAGCTGTTTTTT. Translation gives CASSSTVTGELFF. The chain couples TRBV6-5 to TRBJ2-2; D is ambiguous. V was clipped by 4 bases and J by 4 bases, with 7 bases between them. The CDR3 loop spans 13 amino acids. Germline assignment: CDR1 MNHEY and CDR2 SVGAGI.

The chain uses TRBV20-1 and TRBJ1-2; perhaps TRBD1 as D (6 bases). The germline V and J ends were trimmed by 5 bases and 7 bases, with 11 bases remaining between them. This CDR3 is 11 amino acids long. Germline-derived CDR1 and CDR2 are DFQATT and SNEGSKA (reference sequence). The CDR3 coding sequence is TGCAGTGCTGCAGGGGTCAGTGGCTACACCTTC. Encoded protein: CSAAGVSGYTF.

The rearrangement joins TRBV3-1 to TRBJ2-7; no reliable D call. The length of the CDR3 is 14 residues. The V end lost 2 bases, the J end lost 1 base, and 9 bases lay between the germline ends. Germline V gene sequence: CDR1 LGHDT, CDR2 YNNKEL (reference sequence). The CDR3 reads CASSQLMDSYEQYF. The CDR3 nucleotides read TGTGCCAGCAGCCAACTAATGGATTCCTACGAGCAGTACTTC.

The chain is built from TRBV4-1 and TRBJ2-3; D call uncertain. The germline V gene has CDR1 MGHRA and CDR2 YSYEKL. The CDR3 contains 12 residues. V shed 4 bases and J shed 6 bases, with 8 bases lying between them. The CDR3 protein is CASSRPRDTQYF. The CDR3 bases are TGCGCCAGCAGCCGTCCCCGCGATACGCAGTATTTT.

This clonotype was observed a handful of times. This chain uses TRBV2 with TRBJ2-2; D call uncertain. V lost 3 bases and J lost 0, with 8 bases in between. The CDR3 runs to 15 residues. The germline V gene encodes CDR1 SNHLY and CDR2 FYNNEI. The CDR3 DNA sequence: TGTGCCAGCAGTGAGGTGCAGACGAACACCGGGGAGCTGTTTTTT. It specifies CASSEVQTNTGELFF.

This clonotype has more than one count but fewer than ten. J is TRBJ2-3 and V is TRBV4-2, with TRBD2 matching 8 bases. CDR3 length equals 13 residues. The V gene's germline CDR1 is LGHNA and CDR2 YNFKEQ. With V trimmed by 0 bases and J by 8 bases, 1 base remained unmatched. CDR3 bases: TGTGCCAGCAGCCAAGATGCGGGGGGTACGCAGTATTTT. Protein sequence: CASSQDAGGTQYF.

The DNA for the CDR3 is TGCAGTGCTGGGTCCGGGACAGGGGTAGATGGCTACACCTTC. This gives the protein CSAGSGTGVDGYTF. This rearrangement joins TRBV20-1 to TRBJ1-2, with TRBD1 matching over 10 bases. V lost 5 bases to trimming and J lost 6 bases; unmatched junction nucleotides: 9. This CDR3 spans 14 amino acids. CDR1 and CDR2 (germline): DFQATT, SNEGSKA (reference sequence).

This clonotype came up a few times. This chain links TRBV7-2 with TRBJ2-7; 7 nucleotides align to TRBD2. Germline CDR1 and CDR2: SGHTA and FQGNSA. After removal of 5 bases from V and 3 bases from J, the junction contained 10 bases not matched to a gene. The CDR3 contains 15 residues. CDR3: CASSEVGGRVYEQYF. CDR3 sequence (DNA): TGTGCCAGCAGCGAGGTAGGCGGGAGAGTCTACGAGCAGTACTTC.

This sequence joins TRBV27 and TRBJ2-1, with 8 bases fitting TRBD2. Trimming removed 10 bases from V and 8 bases from J; junction bases left unmatched: 7. This CDR3 comprises 12 residues. Germline CDR1 and CDR2: MNHEY and SMNVEV (reference sequence). The CDR3 sequence is CATGGAKDEQFF. For the CDR3, the DNA is TGTGCCACCGGGGGGGCCAAGGATGAGCAGTTCTTC.

This chain links TRBV7-6 with TRBJ2-1; 12 nucleotides match TRBD2. The CDR3 has 16 amino acids. Germline V CDR1 and CDR2: SGHVS, FNYEAQ. With V trimmed by 5 bases and J by 8 bases, 10 bases remained unmatched. The CDR3 loop is CASSPRETSGRYEQFF. DNA for the CDR3: TGTGCCAGCAGCCCTCGAGAGACTAGCGGGAGATATGAGCAGTTCTTC. Drawing the rest from reference TRBV7-6 and TRBJ2-1, the complete variable domain is GAGVSQSPRYKVTKRGQDVALRCDPISGHVSLYWYRQALGQGPEFLTYFNYEAQQDKSGLPNDRFSAERPEGSISTLTIQRTEQRDSAMYRCASSPRETSGRYEQFFGPGTRLTVL.

The chain carries TRBV5-6 and TRBJ1-1; TRBD1 matches at 8 bases. The germline V gene encodes CDR1 SGHDT and CDR2 YYEEEE. The junction had 5 bases not matched to a gene; V was cut back by 7 bases and J by 0 bases. The CDR3 length is 14 residues. The CDR3 DNA is TGTGCCAGCGGGCGACAGGGGTTGAACACTGAAGCTTTCTTT. Its protein product is CASGRQGLNTEAFF.

The V call is TRBV27, the J call TRBJ2-3; 9 bases match TRBD2. Germline V CDR1 and CDR2: MNHEY, SMNVEV (reference sequence). This CDR3 contains 15 residues. V lost 4 bases and J lost 4; bases outside the gene matches: 6. Written as DNA, the CDR3 is TGTGCCAGCAGTTCCGGCGGGAGGGCCTCAGATACGCAGTATTTT. It codes for CASSSGGRASDTQYF.

This chain uses TRBV11-2 with TRBJ2-4, with 11 nucleotides matching TRBD2. CDR3 size: 14 residues. V gave up 5 bases and J gave up 6 bases; unmatched junction bases: 3. Germline assignment: CDR1 SGHAT and CDR2 FQNNGV. The CDR3 DNA is TGTGCCAGCAGCCCCGGGACTAGCGGAAACATTCAGTACTTC. It is translated as CASSPGTSGNIQYF. Full variable domain (rest looked up from reference TRBV11-2 and TRBJ2-4): EAGVAQSPRYKIIEKRQSVAFWCNPISGHATLYWYQQILGQGPKLLIQFQNNGVVDDSQLPKDRFSAERLKGVDSTLKIQPAKLEDSAVYLCASSPGTSGNIQYFGAGTRLSVL.

This clonotype was found many times. The chain recombines TRBV5-1 with TRBJ2-7, with a tentative D call TRBD1 (6 bases). This CDR3 spans 15 amino acids. Trimming took off 4 bases at V and 6 bases at J, with 20 bases between the two ends. Germline-derived CDR1 and CDR2 are SGHRS and YFSETQ. The CDR3 here is CASSHGQSGFREQYF. In DNA, the CDR3 is TGCGCCAGCAGCCATGGACAGTCTGGTTTCCGCGAGCAGTACTTC.

The gene calls are TRBV9 and TRBJ2-1; D might be TRBD2 (6 bases). V was trimmed by 1 base and J by 9 bases, leaving 14 bases between them. The CDR3 is made up of 14 amino acids. Germline V gene lookup returns CDR1 SGDLS and CDR2 YYNGEE. The DNA for the CDR3 is TGTGCCAGCAGCGTAACTAGCAAGATAGGTGAGCAGTTCTTC. Its translation: CASSVTSKIGEQFF.

In this sample, this clonotype turned up many times. The rearrangement joins TRBV5-1 to TRBJ2-2, with 8 bases lining up with TRBD2. With V trimmed by 0 bases and J by 2 bases, 3 bases remained unmatched. The CDR3 contains 16 residues. The germline gives CDR1 SGHRS, CDR2 YFSETQ. The CDR3 DNA reads TGCGCCAGCAGCTTGGCACTAGCGGAAAACACCGGGGAGCTGTTTTTT. Its protein product is CASSLALAENTGELFF.

This clonotype has a count of ten or more. The chain uses TRBV7-9 and TRBJ2-7; 9 bases agree with TRBD1. Germline V CDR1 and CDR2: SEHNR, FQNEAQ (reference sequence). V lost 4 bases and J lost 0; bases outside the gene matches: 1. The CDR3 has 14 amino acids. For the CDR3, the DNA is TGTGCCAGCAGCTCGACAGGGGGCTCCTACGAGCAGTACTTC. Its protein is CASSSTGGSYEQYF.

This clonotype was seen more than once but under ten times. V gene TRBV14 combines with J gene TRBJ1-3; no reliable D call. The CDR3 loop spans 16 amino acids. The germline CDR1 and CDR2 sequences are SGHDN and FVKESK. Trimming shortened V by 0 bases and J by 5 bases, and 14 bases separated the two germline ends. CDR3 sequence reads: CASSQDAGSQRNTIYF. The DNA of the CDR3 is TGTGCCAGCAGCCAAGACGCCGGGTCCCAGCGAAACACCATATATTTT.

The chain links TRBV5-1 to TRBJ2-1; no clear D gene. Germline V CDR1 and CDR2: SGHRS, YFSETQ. The length of the CDR3 is 13 residues. Deletions cut 0 bases from V and 6 bases from J, with 7 bases between. CDR3 amino acids: CASSLAPPNEQFF. Written as DNA, the CDR3 is TGCGCCAGCAGCTTGGCCCCCCCCAATGAGCAGTTCTTC.

This clonotype showed up many times. J is TRBJ2-2 and V is TRBV6-1; TRBD2 matches at 7 bases. CDR3 length equals 17 residues. With V trimmed by 4 bases and J by 5 bases, 13 bases remained unmatched. The V gene's germline CDR1 is MNHNS and CDR2 SASEGT. CDR3 sequence: CASSGPMGGSWTGELFF. CDR3 nucleotide sequence: TGTGCCAGCAGTGGACCTATGGGCGGGAGTTGGACCGGGGAGCTGTTTTTT.

This clonotype was detected a few times. The V and J genes are TRBV19 and TRBJ2-6; D possibly corresponds to TRBD1 (6 bases). This CDR3 comprises 16 residues. Germline CDR1 LNHDA, CDR2 SQIVND (reference sequence). Trimming took 8 bases from V and 0 from J, leaving 14 bases between them. The CDR3 nucleotides are TGTGCCAGTGGCCAGGGGTTCCGCTCTGGGGCCAACGTCCTGACTTTC. This gives the protein CASGQGFRSGANVLTF.

Written as DNA, the CDR3 is TGTGCCAGCTCAAAAACAGGGGGCTACGAGCAGTACTTC. Encoded protein: CASSKTGGYEQYF. The gene calls are TRBV18 and TRBJ2-7; 8 nucleotides agree with TRBD1. This CDR3 spans 13 amino acids. Germline CDR1 KGHSH, CDR2 LQKENI. J gave up 3 bases and V 5 bases, and 3 bases lay outside the gene matches.

This clonotype was observed at least ten times. The chain carries TRBV28 and TRBJ2-2, with TRBD1 identical over 7 bases. Germline V gene data show CDR1 as MDHEN and CDR2 as SYDVKM. Trimming removed 7 bases from V and 7 bases from J; junction bases left unmatched: 6. CDR3 length: 13 amino acids. CDR3: CASTTDRVGELFF. The CDR3, as DNA: TGTGCCAGCACCACCGACAGGGTCGGGGAGCTGTTTTTT.

The rearrangement joins TRBV2 to TRBJ2-3; 7 bases match TRBD2. CDR3 length equals 13 residues. CDR1 is SNHLY, CDR2 FYNNEI, per germline. The trim removed 8 bases at V and 3 bases at J, leaving 5 bases unmatched. The CDR3 region is CASGRAVTDTQYF. CDR3 in DNA: TGTGCCAGCGGGAGGGCCGTAACAGATACGCAGTATTTT.

This clonotype has only a few counts. A junction end diverges from the germline sequence, so it may reflect a read error. The chain combines TRBV20-1 with TRBJ1-1; TRBD1 is a possible D gene (5 bases). The CDR3 extends over 11 amino acids. Looked up from germline, CDR1 is DFQATT and CDR2 is SNEGSKA (reference sequence). CDR3 sequence: CRAGEDSEAFF. The CDR3 region has the DNA TGTCGGGCGGGGGAAGACTCTGAAGCTTTCTTT.

This clonotype was recorded a few times. The chain couples TRBV4-2 to TRBJ2-7; no definite D call. With 0 bases removed from V and 0 bases from J, the gap between germline ends came to 15 bases. There are 17 residues in the CDR3. The germline V gene has CDR1 LGHNA and CDR2 YNFKEQ. The CDR3 sequence: CASSQDQMSRSSYEQYF. The CDR3 DNA is TGTGCCAGCAGCCAAGATCAGATGAGCAGAAGCTCCTACGAGCAGTACTTC.

This chain uses TRBV28 with TRBJ2-1; the match to TRBD2 covers 11 bases. CDR1 is MDHEN and CDR2 is SYDVKM in the germline V gene. This CDR3 region has 16 residues. The V gene end was trimmed by 6 bases and the J gene end by 0 bases; junction bases not matched to a gene: 4. CDR3 sequence reads: CASRRGTSGSYNEQFF. The CDR3 region has the DNA TGTGCCAGCAGGCGAGGGACTAGCGGCTCCTACAATGAGCAGTTCTTC.